The T cell receptor (beta chain) described here comes from a study of Ad26.COV2.S vaccination and SARS-CoV-2 variants. Study-wide background: Intramuscularly, Ad26.COV2.S was given either once or twice, 56 days apart.

CDR1 and CDR2 (germline): LNHDA, SQIVND (reference sequence). V was clipped by 11 bases and J by 6 bases, with 17 bases between them. The CDR3 extends over 14 amino acids. Whole-study results and caveats: Post-vaccination breadth of spike-specific CD8+ and CD4+ T cell responses was reportedly substantial.

Only in-frame clones appear in the TCRdb table, and some are missing; sequencing was by immunoSEQ multiplex PCR. The sample contains about 350,000 clones, around 89% of which appear only once. Comment on this clone: Its matching antigen is unknown.

Treatment of the sample: around 19 received Ad26.COV2.S at low or high dose, single or two shots; five or six received placebo; per-sample allocation not given. The samples date from day 63 after the first vaccine or placebo injection. An Ad26 vector expressing Wuhan-strain SARS-CoV-2 spike served as the vaccine. The source is a person aged 18 to 59 who received the Ad26.COV2.S COVID-19 vaccine or a placebo. Here the sequenced sample was peripheral blood, taken in a trial of Ad26.COV2.S vaccine versus placebo. This chain uses TRBV19 with TRBJ1-6; perhaps TRBD1 as D (5 bases). The CDR3 nucleotides read TGTGCCGCCTCGCGGGGACCGCCTAATTCACCCCTCCACTTT. It is translated as CAASRGPPNSPLHF.